This T cell receptor (beta chain) is from a study of vaccination and CD4 T cells after COVID-19. In the study overall: The study drew post-COVID samples a median around 100 days after diagnosis (range 35 to 161).

Turning to this clonotype: Its antigen is unidentified.

The Oncomine TCR Beta short-read assay was applied to DNA of cultured CD4+ T cells. TCRdb called the PCR reads again in MiXCR, with one record for every CDR3 protein. The table has under 20,000 distinct CDR3 sequences, about 51% seen once. The CDR3 sequence is 16 residues long. CDR1 and CDR2 from the germline V gene are SEHNR and FQNEAQ (reference sequence). Trimming cost V 1 base and J 5 bases; bases outside gene matches: 2. Documented time point: late sampling 161 to 241 days after vaccination in three convalescent patients. Regarding treatment: approximately nine-day PBMC culture with coronavirus spike peptide pools or control peptides (ViraFEST assay). With peptide pools, ViraFEST first expanded antigen-specific T cells and afterwards sequenced their TCRs. Replacement of half the medium with fresh IL-2 medium took place on days 3 and 7. These CD4+ T cells came from approximately 10-day cultures by negative selection.

The J gene is TRBJ2-5, the V gene TRBV7-9, with 15 bases identical to TRBD2. The input for sequencing was CD4+ T cells from blood, cultured in vitro, taken about 7 months after SARS-CoV-2 vaccination. This receptor was obtained from a human donor who had recovered from COVID-19. This CDR3 is CASSLGTSGREETQYF. The CDR3 DNA reads as TGTGCCAGCAGCTTAGGGACTAGCGGGAGGGAGGAGACCCAGTACTTC. Using reference TRBV7-9 and TRBJ2-5 for the parts outside the CDR3, the full variable domain is DTGVSQNPRHKITKRGQNVTFRCDPISEHNRLYWYRQTLGQGPEFLTYFQNEAQLEKSRLLSDRFSAERPKGSFSTLEIQRTEQGDSAMYLCASSLGTSGREETQYFGPGTRLLVL.